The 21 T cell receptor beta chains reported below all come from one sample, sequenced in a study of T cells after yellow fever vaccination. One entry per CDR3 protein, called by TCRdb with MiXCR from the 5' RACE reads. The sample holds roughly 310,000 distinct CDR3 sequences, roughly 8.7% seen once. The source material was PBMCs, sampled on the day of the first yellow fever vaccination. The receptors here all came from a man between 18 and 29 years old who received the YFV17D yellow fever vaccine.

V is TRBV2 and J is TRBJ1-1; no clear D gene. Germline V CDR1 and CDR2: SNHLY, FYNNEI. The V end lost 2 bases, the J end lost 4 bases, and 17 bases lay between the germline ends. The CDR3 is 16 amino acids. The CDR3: CASSEFLLSVGTEAFF. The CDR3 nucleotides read TGTGCCAGCAGTGAATTTCTGCTGTCGGTCGGCACTGAAGCTTTCTTT.

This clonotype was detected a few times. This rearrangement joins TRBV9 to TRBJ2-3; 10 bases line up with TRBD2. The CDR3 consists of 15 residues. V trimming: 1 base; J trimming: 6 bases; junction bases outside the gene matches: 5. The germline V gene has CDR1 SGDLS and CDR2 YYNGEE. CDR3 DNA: TGTGCCAGCAGCGTACTAACTAGCGGGACGGATACGCAGTATTTT. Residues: CASSVLTSGTDTQYF.

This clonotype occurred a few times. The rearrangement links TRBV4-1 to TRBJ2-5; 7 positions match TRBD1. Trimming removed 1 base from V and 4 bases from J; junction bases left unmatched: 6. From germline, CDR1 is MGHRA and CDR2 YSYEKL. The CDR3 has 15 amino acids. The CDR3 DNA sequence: TGCGCCAGCAGCCAAGGGGCGAGGGGGCGAGAGACCCAGTACTTC. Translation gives CASSQGARGRETQYF.

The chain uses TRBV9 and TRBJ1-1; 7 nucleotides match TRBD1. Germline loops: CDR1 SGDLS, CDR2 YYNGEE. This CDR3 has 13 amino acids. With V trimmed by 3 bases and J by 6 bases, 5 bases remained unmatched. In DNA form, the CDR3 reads TGTGCCAGCAGCGGAATGCAGGGGGCTGAAGCTTTCTTT. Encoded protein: CASSGMQGAEAFF.

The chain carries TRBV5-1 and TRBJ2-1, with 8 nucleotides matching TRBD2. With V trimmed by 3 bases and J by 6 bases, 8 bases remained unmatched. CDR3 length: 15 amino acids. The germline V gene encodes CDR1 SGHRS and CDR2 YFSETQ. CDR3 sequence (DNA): TGCGCCAGCAGCTCCGGAGTAGCGGGGTCCAATGAGCAGTTCTTC. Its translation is CASSSGVAGSNEQFF.

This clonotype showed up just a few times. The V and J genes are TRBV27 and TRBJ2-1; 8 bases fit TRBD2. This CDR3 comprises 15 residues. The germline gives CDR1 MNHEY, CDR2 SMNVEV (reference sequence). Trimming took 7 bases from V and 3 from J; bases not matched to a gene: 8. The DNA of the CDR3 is TGTGCCAGCAACCCCGGCGGGGGGCTCTACAATGAGCAGTTCTTC. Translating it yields CASNPGGGLYNEQFF.

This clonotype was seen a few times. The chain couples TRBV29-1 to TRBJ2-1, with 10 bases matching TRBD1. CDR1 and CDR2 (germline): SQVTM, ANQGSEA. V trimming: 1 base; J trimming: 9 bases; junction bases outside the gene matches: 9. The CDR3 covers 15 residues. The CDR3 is CSVEVSTGGRGEQFF. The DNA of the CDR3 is TGCAGCGTTGAAGTATCGACAGGGGGCCGAGGTGAGCAGTTCTTC.

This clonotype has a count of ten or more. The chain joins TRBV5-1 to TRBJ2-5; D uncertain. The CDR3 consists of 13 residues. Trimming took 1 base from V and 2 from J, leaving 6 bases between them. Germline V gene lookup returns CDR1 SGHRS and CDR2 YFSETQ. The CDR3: CASSLYEQETQYF. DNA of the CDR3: TGCGCCAGCAGCTTGTACGAACAAGAGACCCAGTACTTC.

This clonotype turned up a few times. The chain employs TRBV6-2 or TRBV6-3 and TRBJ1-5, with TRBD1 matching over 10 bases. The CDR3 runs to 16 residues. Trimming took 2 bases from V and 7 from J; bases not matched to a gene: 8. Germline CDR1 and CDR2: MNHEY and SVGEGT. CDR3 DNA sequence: TGTGCCAGCAGTTACGCCGACAGGGGGCGGCGGCAGCCCCAGCATTTT. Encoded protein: CASSYADRGRRQPQHF.

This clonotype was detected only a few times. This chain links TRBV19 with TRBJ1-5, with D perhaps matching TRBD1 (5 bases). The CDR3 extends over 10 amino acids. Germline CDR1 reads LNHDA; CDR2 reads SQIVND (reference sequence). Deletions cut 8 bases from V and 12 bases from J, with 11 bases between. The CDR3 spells CASGQGVQHF. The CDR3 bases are TGTGCCAGTGGGCAGGGAGTCCAGCATTTT.

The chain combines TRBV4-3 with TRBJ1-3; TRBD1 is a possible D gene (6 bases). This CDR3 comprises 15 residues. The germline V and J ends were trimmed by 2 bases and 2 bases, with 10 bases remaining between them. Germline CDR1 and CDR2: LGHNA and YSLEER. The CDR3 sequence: CASSQTGLAGNTIYF. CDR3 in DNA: TGCGCCAGCAGCCAAACAGGGCTGGCTGGAAACACCATATATTTT.

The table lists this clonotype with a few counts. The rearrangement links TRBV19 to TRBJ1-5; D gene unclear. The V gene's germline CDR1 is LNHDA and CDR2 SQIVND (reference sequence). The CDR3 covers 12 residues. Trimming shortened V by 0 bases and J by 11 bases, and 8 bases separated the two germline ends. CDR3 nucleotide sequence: TGTGCCAGTAGTATAGACCCCGGGGCCCAGCATTTT. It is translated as CASSIDPGAQHF.

CDR3 bases: TGCAGTGCTACCGGGGGCGGGAAGACCCAGTACTTC. This translates into CSATGGGKTQYF. The chain has TRBV20-1 and TRBJ2-5, with D perhaps being TRBD1 or TRBD2 (6 bases each). This CDR3 spans 12 amino acids. CDR1 is DFQATT and CDR2 is SNEGSKA in the germline V gene (reference sequence). Trimming stripped 4 bases from V and 6 bases from J, with 12 bases between.

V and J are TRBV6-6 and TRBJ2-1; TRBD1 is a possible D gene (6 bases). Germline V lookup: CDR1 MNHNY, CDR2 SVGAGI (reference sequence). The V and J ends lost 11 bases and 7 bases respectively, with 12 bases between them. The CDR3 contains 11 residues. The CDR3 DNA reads TGTGCCGCGGAAAGGGGGAATGAGCAGTTCTTC. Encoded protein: CAAERGNEQFF.

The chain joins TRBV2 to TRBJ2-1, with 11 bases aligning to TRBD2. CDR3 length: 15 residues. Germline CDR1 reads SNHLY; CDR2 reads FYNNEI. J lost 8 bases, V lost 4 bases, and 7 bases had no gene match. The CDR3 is CASSVLSGGADEQFF. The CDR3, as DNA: TGTGCCAGCAGTGTTCTTAGCGGGGGGGCCGATGAGCAGTTCTTC.

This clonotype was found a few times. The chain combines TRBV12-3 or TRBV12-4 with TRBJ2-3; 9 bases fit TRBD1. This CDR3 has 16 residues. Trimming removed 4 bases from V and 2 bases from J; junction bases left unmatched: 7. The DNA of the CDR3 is TGTGCCAGCAGTTATTTACAGGGGGCCTCCACAGATACGCAGTATTTT. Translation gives CASSYLQGASTDTQYF.

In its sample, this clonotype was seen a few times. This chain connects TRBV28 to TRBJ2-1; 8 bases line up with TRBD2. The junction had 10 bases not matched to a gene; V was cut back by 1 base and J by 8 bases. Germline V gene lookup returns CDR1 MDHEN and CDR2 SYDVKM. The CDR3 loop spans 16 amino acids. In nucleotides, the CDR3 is TGTGCCAGCAGTTTATTGGCGGGCGGGGGGTTAGATGAGCAGTTCTTC. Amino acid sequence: CASSLLAGGGLDEQFF.

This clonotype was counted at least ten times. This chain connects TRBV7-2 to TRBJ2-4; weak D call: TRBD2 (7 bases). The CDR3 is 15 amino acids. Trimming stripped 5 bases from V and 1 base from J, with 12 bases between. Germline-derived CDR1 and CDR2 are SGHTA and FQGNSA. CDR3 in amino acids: CASSEGGAAKNIQYF. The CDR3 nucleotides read TGTGCCAGCAGCGAAGGGGGGGCGGCCAAAAACATTCAGTACTTC.

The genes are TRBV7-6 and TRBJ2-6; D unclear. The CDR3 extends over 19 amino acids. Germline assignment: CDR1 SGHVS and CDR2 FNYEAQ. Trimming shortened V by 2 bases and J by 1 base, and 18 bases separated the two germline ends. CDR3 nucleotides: TGTGCCAGCAGCTTAAATCGTAAGCTCATCCGGTCTGGGGCCAACGTCCTGACTTTC. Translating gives CASSLNRKLIRSGANVLTF.

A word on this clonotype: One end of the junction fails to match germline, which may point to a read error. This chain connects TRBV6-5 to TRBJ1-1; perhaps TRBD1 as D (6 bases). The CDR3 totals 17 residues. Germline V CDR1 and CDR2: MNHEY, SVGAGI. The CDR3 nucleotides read TGTGCCAGCAGTTACTCCCGGGGCCCCACAGGGAACCCTGAAGCTTTCTTT. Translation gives CASSYSRGPTGNPEAFF.

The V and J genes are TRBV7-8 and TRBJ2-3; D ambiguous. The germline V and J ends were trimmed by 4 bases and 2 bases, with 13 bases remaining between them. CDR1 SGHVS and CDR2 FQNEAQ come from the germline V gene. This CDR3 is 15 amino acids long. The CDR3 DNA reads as TGTGCCAGCAGCTACGTACTAATCTCCACAGATACGCAGTATTTT. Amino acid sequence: CASSYVLISTDTQYF.